The 17 T cell receptor beta chains in this list originate from one sample, sequenced in a study of blood T cell repertoires in COVID-19. Method: immunoSEQ multiplex PCR; TCRdb's copy keeps in-frame clones and lacks some. The table includes approximately 100,000 clones, around nine tenths detected once. Specimen: peripheral blood. Every receptor here comes from a human donor with acute or convalescent COVID-19. The donor label of this sample is uncertain.

The chain couples TRBV19 to TRBJ1-5; D call uncertain. CDR3 length: 14 residues. Deletions cut 4 bases from V and 1 base from J, with 8 bases between. Germline V gene data show CDR1 as LNHDA and CDR2 as SQIVND (reference sequence). Here the CDR3 reads CASSKERSNQPQHF. CDR3 nucleotides: TGTGCCAGTAGTAAGGAGAGAAGCAATCAGCCCCAGCATTTT.

The genes are TRBV27 and TRBJ1-1; 8 bases map to TRBD1. Germline V gene sequence: CDR1 MNHEY, CDR2 SMNVEV (reference sequence). CDR3 length equals 15 residues. After removal of 0 bases from V and 5 bases from J, the junction contained 5 bases not matched to a gene. CDR3 coding DNA: TGTGCCAGCAGTTTATCGCAGGGGGCGCGGACTGAAGCTTTCTTT. Amino acid sequence: CASSLSQGARTEAFF.

The J gene is TRBJ2-3, the V gene TRBV23-1; D perhaps matches TRBD1 (5 bases). TRBV23-1 qualifies as an ORF whose function is uncertain. V lost 0 bases and J lost 4, with 26 bases in between. The CDR3 is 20 amino acids. CDR3 sequence reads: CASSQSQGAFIPPDADTQYF. CDR3 bases: TGCGCCAGCAGTCAATCCCAAGGGGCCTTTATCCCCCCGGACGCAGATACGCAGTATTTT.

The chain couples TRBV2 to TRBJ2-1; the match to TRBD2 covers 7 bases. The germline CDR1 and CDR2 sequences are SNHLY and FYNNEI. V lost 11 bases to trimming and J lost 3 bases; unmatched junction nucleotides: 7. The CDR3 sequence is 13 residues long. CDR3 coding DNA: TGTGCCGGGGGACTATCTCTCTACAATGAGCAGTTCTTC. It specifies CAGGLSLYNEQFF. Drawing the rest from reference TRBV2 and TRBJ2-1, the complete variable domain is EPEVTQTPSHQVTQMGQEVILRCVPISNHLYFYWYRQILGQKVEFLVSFYNNEISEKSEIFDDQFSVERPDGSNFTLKIRSTKLEDSAMYFCAGGLSLYNEQFFGPGTRLTVL.

The genes are TRBV5-8 and TRBJ2-5; 8 positions match TRBD2. Germline assignment: CDR1 SGHTS and CDR2 YDEGEE. J lost 4 bases, V lost 4 bases, and 3 bases had no gene match. This CDR3 has 13 amino acids. CDR3 sequence: CASSAGLGETQYF. CDR3 bases: TGTGCCAGCAGCGCGGGACTAGGAGAGACCCAGTACTTC.

The DNA for the CDR3 is TGTGCCAGCAGTTTCCAGGAGGGCGGGGAGCTGTTTTTT. This sequence encodes CASSFQEGGELFF. The genes are TRBV2 and TRBJ2-2; maybe TRBD2 (6 bases). The length of the CDR3 is 13 residues. The V gene's germline CDR1 is SNHLY and CDR2 FYNNEI. The ends were cut back, 5 bases at V and 7 bases at J, with 11 bases in the middle.

This chain connects TRBV7-3 to TRBJ2-2, with 7 bases identical to TRBD2. Germline-derived CDR1 and CDR2 are SGHTA and FQGTGA. The CDR3 covers 16 residues. Germline trimming cut 2 bases from V and 0 bases from J; bases unmatched to any gene: 3. Here the CDR3 DNA reads TGTGCCAGCAGCTTAGCTAGCGGCCCGAACACCGGGGAGCTGTTTTTT. This codes for CASSLASGPNTGELFF.

The chain links TRBV5-1 to TRBJ2-4; the match to TRBD1 covers 10 bases. This CDR3 contains 15 residues. With V trimmed by 5 bases and J by 14 bases, 16 bases remained unmatched. Germline-derived CDR1 and CDR2 are SGHRS and YFSETQ. The CDR3: CASSQGQGLSPFEYF. CDR3 DNA sequence: TGCGCCAGCAGTCAGGGACAGGGGCTCTCTCCCTTTGAGTACTTC.

This chain links TRBV24-1 with TRBJ1-2, with TRBD1 matching over 8 bases. CDR1 KGHDR and CDR2 SFDVKD come from the germline V gene. V was pared by 7 bases and J by 8 bases, with 11 bases of the junction left unmatched. The CDR3 consists of 14 residues. The CDR3 DNA sequence: TGTGCCACCAGCAACAACGACAGGGGTGACGGCTACACCTTC. This translates into CATSNNDRGDGYTF.

The V and J genes are TRBV11-3 and TRBJ1-1; D unresolved. V dropped 0 bases and J dropped 0 bases, with 20 bases sitting between them. Germline V gene sequence: CDR1 SGHNT, CDR2 YENEEA. This CDR3 contains 19 residues. The CDR3 DNA sequence: TGTGCCAGCAGCTTAGATCCTCACAGCCCAATAAAAATGAACACTGAAGCTTTCTTT. Protein product: CASSLDPHSPIKMNTEAFF.

A single count supports this clone. The chain is built from TRBV30 and TRBJ1-5; D is unresolved. The CDR3 spans 13 residues. Trimming shortened V by 2 bases and J by 6 bases, and 11 bases separated the two germline ends. Looked up from germline, CDR1 is GTSNPN and CDR2 is SVGIG (reference sequence). CDR3 loop: CAWSRTEFQPQHF. The CDR3 DNA sequence: TGTGCCTGGAGTAGGACTGAATTTCAGCCCCAGCATTTT.

The chain employs TRBV28 and TRBJ1-5; 7 bases are shared with TRBD1. The V gene end was trimmed by 7 bases and the J gene end by 3 bases; junction bases not matched to a gene: 9. The CDR3 is made up of 15 amino acids. Germline CDR1 and CDR2: MDHEN and SYDVKM. CDR3 DNA sequence: TGTGCCAGCACCGAGGGACAGACCTACAATCAGCCCCAGCATTTT. Its protein product is CASTEGQTYNQPQHF.

Here the CDR3 reads CAISESILAEPYGYTF. The DNA of the CDR3 is TGTGCCATCAGTGAGTCGATCCTGGCAGAACCTTATGGCTACACCTTC. The chain uses TRBV10-3 and TRBJ1-2; unclear D gene. V was pared by 0 bases and J by 5 bases, with 16 bases between. CDR3 length equals 16 residues. CDR1 is ENHRY, CDR2 SYGVKD, per germline.

CDR3 region: CASSLSPSTGNYGYTF. In DNA form, the CDR3 reads TGTGCCAGCAGCTTAAGCCCCTCGACAGGGAACTATGGCTACACCTTC. The J gene is TRBJ1-2, the V gene TRBV11-2, with TRBD1 matching over 7 bases. The germline V gene encodes CDR1 SGHAT and CDR2 FQNNGV. Trimming cost V 2 bases and J 2 bases; bases outside gene matches: 8. CDR3 length: 16 amino acids.

In its sample, this clone was seen a few times. The J gene is TRBJ2-1, the V gene TRBV7-2; D ambiguous. CDR3 length: 16 residues. V lost 5 bases and J lost 0, with 14 bases in between. Germline CDR1 reads SGHTA; CDR2 reads FQGNSA. CDR3 residues: CASSRSLQSSYNEQFF. The CDR3, as DNA: TGTGCCAGCAGCAGAAGCCTACAGAGCTCCTACAATGAGCAGTTCTTC.

This sequence joins TRBV3-1 (or the pseudogene TRBV3-2) and TRBJ2-7; D might be TRBD2 (7 bases). There are 16 residues in the CDR3. The germline V gene encodes CDR1 LGHDT and CDR2 YNNKEL (reference sequence). Trimming left V 2 bases short and J 4 bases short, with 18 bases between. Here the CDR3 reads CASSQWWGGGIYEQYF. CDR3 coding DNA: TGTGCCAGCAGCCAATGGTGGGGAGGGGGGATTTACGAGCAGTACTTC.

CDR3 sequence reads: CASRARDTQYF. Here the CDR3 DNA reads TGTGCCAGCAGGGCCAGGGATACGCAGTATTTT. This sequence joins TRBV4-2 and TRBJ2-3; D unclear. Deletions cut 6 bases from V and 6 bases from J, with 7 bases between. The CDR3 runs to 11 residues. The V gene's germline CDR1 is LGHNA and CDR2 YNFKEQ.